These 7 T cell receptor beta chains were all obtained from the same sample, sequenced in a study of patients and donors after allogeneic stem cell transplantation. TCRdb called the RT-PCR reads again in MiXCR, with one record for every CDR3 protein. Of under 95,000 distinct CDR3 sequences listed, around 5% are singletons. Sequencing was carried out using blood, either unsorted or a sorted T cell fraction (not recorded which). These receptors all come from a human donor who was either an allogeneic HSCT recipient or a stem cell or donor lymphocyte infusion donor (not recorded which). It is not recorded whose cells these are; they may come from a transplant donor.

This clonotype was seen ten or more times. The chain carries TRBV2 and TRBJ1-5, with D tentatively TRBD1 (6 bases). Per the germline V gene, CDR1 is SNHLY and CDR2 is FYNNEI. The CDR3 loop spans 14 amino acids. Trimming removed 5 bases from V and 3 bases from J, with 11 bases in between. The CDR3 reads CASSPQGINQPQHF. The CDR3, as DNA: TGTGCCAGCAGTCCTCAGGGGATCAATCAGCCCCAGCATTTT.

This clonotype occurred many times. The J gene is TRBJ1-1, the V gene TRBV12-3 or TRBV12-4, with TRBD1 matching 7 bases. This CDR3 spans 15 amino acids. V gave up 4 bases and J gave up 4 bases; unmatched junction bases: 9. The CDR3 DNA follows: TGTGCCAGCAGTTCAGGGGGGGGCAGGGTCACTGAAGCTTTCTTT. Its protein is CASSSGGGRVTEAFF.

At least ten counts were recorded for this clonotype. This chain links TRBV4-1 with TRBJ1-5; weak D call: TRBD1 (5 bases). The germline gives CDR1 MGHRA, CDR2 YSYEKL. The ends were cut back, 0 bases at V and 6 bases at J, with 9 bases in the middle. CDR3 length: 14 residues. The CDR3 DNA reads TGCGCCAGCAGCCAAGAGCGACAGAGTCAGCCCCAGCATTTT. This gives the protein CASSQERQSQPQHF.

The sample holds many counts of this clonotype. This chain's CDR3 is CASSVFSGGRNTGELFF. The CDR3 coding sequence is TGTGCCAGCAGCGTTTTCTCAGGGGGCCGGAACACCGGGGAGCTGTTTTTT. The V gene is TRBV9, the J gene TRBJ2-2; 8 nucleotides align to TRBD1. Germline-derived CDR1 and CDR2 are SGDLS and YYNGEE. The CDR3 has 17 amino acids. The V gene end was trimmed by 2 bases and the J gene end by 1 base; junction bases not matched to a gene: 7. Full variable domain (outside the CDR3, taken from reference TRBV9 and TRBJ2-2): DSGVTQTPKHLITATGQRVTLRCSPRSGDLSVYWYQQSLDQGLQFLIQYYNGEERAKGNILERFSAQQFPDLHSELNLSSLELGDSALYFCASSVFSGGRNTGELFFGEGSRLTVL.

This clonotype was counted ten times or more. V gene TRBV9 combines with J gene TRBJ2-1; 9 nucleotides line up with TRBD2. The CDR3 is made up of 15 amino acids. After removal of 2 bases from V and 0 bases from J, the junction contained 0 bases not matched to a gene. Per germline, CDR1 SGDLS and CDR2 YYNGEE. The CDR3 protein is CASSVTSGSYNEQFF. In nucleotides, the CDR3 is TGTGCCAGCAGCGTGACTAGCGGCTCCTACAATGAGCAGTTCTTC.

In its sample, this clonotype was seen many times. CDR3 nucleotides: TGTGCCACCAGTGATTCGACTAGCGCGCAAAAGGGTTACAATGAGCAGTTCTTC. Translation: CATSDSTSAQKGYNEQFF. The chain carries TRBV24-1 and TRBJ2-1; 8 nucleotides match TRBD2. J lost 4 bases, V lost 2 bases, and 12 bases had no gene match. Germline loops: CDR1 KGHDR, CDR2 SFDVKD. The CDR3 is 18 amino acids.

The gene calls are TRBV7-8 and TRBJ2-5; 10 bases align to TRBD2. The CDR3 is made up of 15 amino acids. The V and J ends lost 6 bases and 4 bases, in that order; junction bases with no gene match: 8. In germline, CDR1 is SGHVS, CDR2 FQNEAQ. CDR3 loop: CASRGERGGRETQYF. The CDR3 coding sequence is TGTGCCAGCAGAGGAGAGCGGGGGGGCCGAGAGACCCAGTACTTC.